Following are 5 T cell receptor beta chains from one sample sequenced in a study of T cell responses to AZD1222 COVID-19 vaccine. Repertoires were generated with immunoSEQ multiplex PCR, while TCRdb's copy carries only in-frame clones and drops some. The profile shows 180,000 or so clones, roughly 92% of them singletons. The sequences come from peripheral blood, collected on day 0 of AZD1222 vaccination. Source of these receptors: an adult in good health.

The chain recombines TRBV7-9 with TRBJ2-1; 9 nucleotides align to TRBD2. The germline V gene encodes CDR1 SEHNR and CDR2 FQNEAQ (reference sequence). The CDR3 runs to 16 residues. V lost 6 bases and J lost 10; bases outside the gene matches: 16. As DNA, the CDR3 is TGTGCCAGCAGACGGAACTTAGGGACTAGCTCCGGAGAGCAGTTCTTC. It codes for CASRRNLGTSSGEQFF.

This clone was counted between two and nine times. The chain uses TRBV10-1 and TRBJ1-4; no clear D. Germline V gene data show CDR1 as WNHNN and CDR2 as SYGVQD (reference sequence). This CDR3 comprises 16 residues. V shed 3 bases and J shed 4 bases, with 15 bases lying between them. The CDR3 here is CASSDGGLDGNEKLFF. The CDR3 bases are TGCGCCAGCAGTGACGGCGGTTTGGACGGTAATGAAAAACTGTTTTTT.

The chain carries TRBV15 and TRBJ1-4; weak D call: TRBD1 (5 bases). V lost 0 bases and J 4 bases, leaving 12 bases between the germline ends. This CDR3 is built from 16 residues. CDR1 is LNHNV, CDR2 YYDKDF, per germline (reference sequence). The CDR3 sequence is CATSREYEGINEKLFF. Written as DNA, the CDR3 is TGTGCCACCAGCAGAGAGTATGAGGGGATTAATGAAAAACTGTTTTTT.

The rearrangement links TRBV14 to TRBJ2-1, with TRBD2 matching over 11 bases. Trimming at V came to 0 bases and at J to 9 bases, leaving 4 bases not matched to a gene. The germline gives CDR1 SGHDN, CDR2 FVKESK. The CDR3 extends over 15 amino acids. As DNA, the CDR3 is TGTGCCAGCAGCCAAGAGATAGCGGGAGGGGTTGAGCAGTTCTTC. Translation gives CASSQEIAGGVEQFF.

The chain is built from TRBV5-1 and TRBJ2-1; the D is unclear. From germline, CDR1 is SGHRS and CDR2 YFSETQ. The CDR3 spans 15 residues. V lost 7 bases and J 1 base, leaving 15 bases between the germline ends. CDR3 region: CASGPRAASYNEQFF. As DNA, the CDR3 is TGCGCCAGCGGGCCTCGGGCAGCGTCCTACAATGAGCAGTTCTTC.